Presented here are 14 T cell receptor beta chains from one specimen sequenced in a study of shared clonotypes between healthy human individuals. Some clones are missing from TCRdb's copy, which holds only in-frame ones; the method was immunoSEQ multiplex PCR. This sample carries roughly 760,000 clones, roughly 70% of them seen once, and the ten largest clones take 1.7%. The source material was memory CD4+ T cells sorted from blood. Subset specified: CD45RA-negative fraction. The receptors here all came from a woman in her 30s in good health.

This chain links TRBV7-2 with TRBJ2-7, with TRBD2 as a possible D gene (6 bases). Trimming took 8 bases from V and 9 from J, leaving 26 bases between them. In germline, CDR1 is SGHTA, CDR2 FQGNSA. This CDR3 has 15 amino acids. DNA of the CDR3: TGTGCCAGCGCCCATGGGGGTCGGGAGCTGTTCGGGCAGTACTTC. It encodes CASAHGGRELFGQYF.

This sequence joins TRBV2 and TRBJ2-3; D tentatively fits TRBD1 or TRBD2 (6 bases each). Trimming stripped 6 bases from V and 8 bases from J, with 18 bases between. Germline CDR1 reads SNHLY; CDR2 reads FYNNEI. This CDR3 spans 14 amino acids. The CDR3 DNA reads as TGTGCCAGCAGCACCAGGACAGTAGCGGTTACGCAGTATTTT. Its protein is CASSTRTVAVTQYF.

The chain links TRBV30 to TRBJ1-3; no firm D call. The germline CDR1 and CDR2 sequences are GTSNPN and SVGIG (reference sequence). V lost 2 bases and J lost 0, with 8 bases in between. The CDR3 covers 14 residues. The CDR3 DNA reads as TGTGCCTGGAGTCTGAAGGGCTCTGGAAACACCATATATTTT. This codes for CAWSLKGSGNTIYF.

This clone was observed a handful of times. The gene calls are TRBV27 and TRBJ2-3; TRBD1 aligns across 7 bases. Germline V lookup: CDR1 MNHEY, CDR2 SMNVEV (reference sequence). Trimming removed 4 bases from V and 9 bases from J; junction bases left unmatched: 7. This CDR3 region has 13 residues. CDR3 nucleotides: TGTGCCAGCAGTTCCCACTCACAGGGGACGCAGTATTTT. As protein: CASSSHSQGTQYF.

To note about this clone: The junction departs from germline at one end; a sequencing error may be responsible. The chain employs TRBV6-1 and TRBJ2-7, with 9 nucleotides matching TRBD1. Germline CDR1 reads MNHNS; CDR2 reads SASEGT. The CDR3 totals 16 residues. CDR3 nucleotide sequence: TGTGCCATCAGTGGGAGGGACAGGGCGAATCCCTACGAGCAGTACTTC. Translation gives CAISGRDRANPYEQYF.

The V and J genes are TRBV19 and TRBJ1-2; 9 nucleotides agree with TRBD1. With V trimmed by 10 bases and J by 6 bases, 12 bases remained unmatched. The CDR3 consists of 14 residues. The V gene's germline CDR1 is LNHDA and CDR2 SQIVND (reference sequence). In DNA form, the CDR3 reads TGTGCCACTGACCCCGGGACAGGGCCGGATGGCTACACCTTC. Amino acids: CATDPGTGPDGYTF.

A single count supports this clone. Additional DNA sequences in this sample encode the identical CDR3. The chain recombines TRBV29-1 with TRBJ2-5; the D is unclear. The V end was cut by 6 bases, the J end by 1 base, with 6 bases between. CDR3 length: 11 amino acids. Per the germline V gene, CDR1 is SQVTM and CDR2 is ANQGSEA. The CDR3 loop reads CSVVSQETQYF. The CDR3 DNA follows: TGCAGCGTCGTATCCCAAGAGACCCAGTACTTC.

The sample holds one count of this clone. The chain carries TRBV15 and TRBJ2-1; tentatively, D is TRBD2 (6 bases). Looked up from germline, CDR1 is LNHNV and CDR2 is YYDKDF (reference sequence). Trimming shortened V by 3 bases and J by 9 bases, and 21 bases separated the two germline ends. This CDR3 comprises 16 residues. CDR3 residues: CATSSRGLSVGSEQFF. The CDR3 DNA follows: TGTGCCACCAGCAGCAGAGGACTATCCGTAGGTAGTGAGCAGTTCTTC. The full variable domain, with the rest looked up from reference TRBV15 and TRBJ2-1, is DAMVIQNPRYQVTQFGKPVTLSCSQTLNHNVMYWYQQKSSQAPKLLFHYYDKDFNNEADTPDNFQSRRPNTSFCFLDIRSPGLGDTAMYLCATSSRGLSVGSEQFFGPGTRLTVL.

V usage is TRBV7-9 and J usage is TRBJ2-5, with 13 bases fitting TRBD2. The CDR3 is 17 residues long. CDR1 is SEHNR and CDR2 is FQNEAQ in the germline V gene (reference sequence). Trimming cost V 1 base and J 5 bases; bases outside gene matches: 7. Written as DNA, the CDR3 is TGTGCCAGCAGCTTAGGGACTAGCGGGAGAGGGTCGGAGACCCAGTACTTC. Translated: CASSLGTSGRGSETQYF.

V usage is TRBV28 and J usage is TRBJ2-7; no reliable D call. CDR3 length: 14 amino acids. V lost 5 bases and J 4 bases, leaving 15 bases between the germline ends. Germline values: CDR1 MDHEN, CDR2 SYDVKM. The CDR3 DNA reads as TGTGCCAGCAGTCCCCCGGGCAGCTTATACGAGCAGTACTTC. Translated: CASSPPGSLYEQYF.

The V gene is TRBV5-1, the J gene TRBJ2-7, with D uncertain. V lost 2 bases and J 0 bases, leaving 18 bases between the germline ends. The CDR3 extends over 17 amino acids. Germline V CDR1 and CDR2: SGHRS, YFSETQ. The CDR3 loop is CASSFGRSTLISYEQYF. For the CDR3, the DNA is TGCGCCAGCAGCTTCGGACGATCCACACTAATCTCCTACGAGCAGTACTTC.

This chain links TRBV5-1 with TRBJ2-5; 8 positions agree with TRBD1. Germline CDR1 SGHRS, CDR2 YFSETQ. The V gene end was trimmed by 5 bases and the J gene end by 2 bases; junction bases not matched to a gene: 8. This CDR3 is 15 amino acids long. The CDR3 DNA is TGCGCCAGCAGAATCAAAACAGGGGGGCAAGAGACCCAGTACTTC. Translating gives CASRIKTGGQETQYF.

The genes are TRBV2 and TRBJ2-5; D possibly uses TRBD1 or TRBD2 (5 bases each). In germline, CDR1 is SNHLY, CDR2 FYNNEI. The CDR3 contains 14 residues. V was shortened by 4 bases and J by 2 bases, with 11 bases between the two germline ends. The CDR3 loop reads CASSARDGQETQYF. The CDR3 bases are TGTGCCAGCAGTGCCCGGGACGGGCAAGAGACCCAGTACTTC.

This clone has a single count. The rearrangement uses TRBV10-2 and TRBJ2-2, with D possibly being TRBD1 (6 bases). The CDR3 is 12 amino acids. Looked up from germline, CDR1 is WSHSY and CDR2 is SAAADI. Trimming removed 4 bases from V and 6 bases from J, with 6 bases in between. This chain's CDR3 is CASSGGPGELFF. CDR3 DNA sequence: TGCGCCAGCAGTGGGGGGCCCGGGGAGCTGTTTTTT.